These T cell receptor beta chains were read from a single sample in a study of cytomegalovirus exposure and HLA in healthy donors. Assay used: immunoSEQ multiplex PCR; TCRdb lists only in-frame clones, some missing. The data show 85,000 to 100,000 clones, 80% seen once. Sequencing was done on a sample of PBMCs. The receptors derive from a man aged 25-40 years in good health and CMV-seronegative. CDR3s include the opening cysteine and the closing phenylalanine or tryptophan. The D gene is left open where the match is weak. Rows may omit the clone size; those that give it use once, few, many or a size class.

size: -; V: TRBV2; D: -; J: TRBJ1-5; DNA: TGTGCCAGCAGTGACAATAGCAATCAGCCCCAGCATTTT; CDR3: CASSDNSNQPQHF
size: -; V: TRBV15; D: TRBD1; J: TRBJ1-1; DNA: TGTGCCACAAAGCCCGGGACAGGGCGGACTGAAGCTTTCTTT; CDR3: CATKPGTGRTEAFF
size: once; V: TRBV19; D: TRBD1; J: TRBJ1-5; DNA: TGTGCCAGTAGGACGACAGGGGGCACCTATAGCAATCAGCCCCAGCATTTT; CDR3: CASRTTGGTYSNQPQHF
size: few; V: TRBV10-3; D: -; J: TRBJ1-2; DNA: TGTGCCATCACAGCGGGGGGGCGCAACTATGGCTACACCTTC; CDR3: CAITAGGRNYGYTF
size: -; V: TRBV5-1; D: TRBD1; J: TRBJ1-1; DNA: TGCGCCAGCAGCCTCACGACAGGGGGCACTGAAGCTTTCTTT; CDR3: CASSLTTGGTEAFF
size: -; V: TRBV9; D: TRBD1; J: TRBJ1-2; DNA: TGTGCCAGCAGCGCCCCCGGGACAGGGGGCGACTATGGCTACACCTTC; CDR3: CASSAPGTGGDYGYTF
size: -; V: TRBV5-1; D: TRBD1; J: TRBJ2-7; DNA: TGCGCCAGCAGCTCGCCGGGACAGGGCTCCTACGAGCAGTACTTC; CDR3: CASSSPGQGSYEQYF
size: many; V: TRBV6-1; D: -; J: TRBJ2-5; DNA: TGTGCCAGCAGTGAACTTCAGGGATCTCAAGAGACCCAGTACTTC; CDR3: CASSELQGSQETQYF
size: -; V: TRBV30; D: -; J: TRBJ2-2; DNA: TGTGCCTGGAGTGTAAGGGGGGGGCCCCACTCCGGGGAGCTGTTTTTT; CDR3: CAWSVRGGPHSGELFF
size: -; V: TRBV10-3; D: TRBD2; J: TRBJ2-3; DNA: TGTGCCATCAGTGAGTCCACTAGCGGGGGGGCCGCTAGCACAGATACGCAGTATTTT; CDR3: CAISESTSGGAASTDTQYF
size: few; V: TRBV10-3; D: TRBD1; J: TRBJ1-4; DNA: TGTGCCATCAGCTCCGGGGACAGCAATGAAAAACTGTTTTTT; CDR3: CAISSGDSNEKLFF
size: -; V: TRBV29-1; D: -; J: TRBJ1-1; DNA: TGCAGCGTTGAACAGATGAACACTGAAGCTTTCTTT; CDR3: CSVEQMNTEAFF
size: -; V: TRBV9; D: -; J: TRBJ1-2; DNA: TGTGCCAGCAGCGTATACGACAGAGTAGGGCGTTATGGCTACACCTTC; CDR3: CASSVYDRVGRYGYTF
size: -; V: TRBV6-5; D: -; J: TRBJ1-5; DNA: TGTGCCAGCAGGGCCTACAGGTATAGCAATCAGCCCCAGCATTTT; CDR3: CASRAYRYSNQPQHF
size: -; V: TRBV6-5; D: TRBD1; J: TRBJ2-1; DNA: TGTGCCAGCAGTTACTCTGGGACAGGGGGCGGTGAGCAGTTCTTC; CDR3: CASSYSGTGGGEQFF
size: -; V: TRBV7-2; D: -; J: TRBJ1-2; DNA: TGTGCCAGCAGCGGCAGGGAAAGCTACTATGGCTACACCTTC; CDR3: CASSGRESYYGYTF
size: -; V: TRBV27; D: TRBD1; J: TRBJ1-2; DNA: TGTGCCAGCAGTTCCCCGACAGGGAACTATGGCTACACCTTC; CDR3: CASSSPTGNYGYTF
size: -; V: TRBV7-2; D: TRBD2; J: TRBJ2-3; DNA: TGTGCCAGCAGCTCCCCCGGGACTAGCGTAGATACGCAGTATTTT; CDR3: CASSSPGTSVDTQYF
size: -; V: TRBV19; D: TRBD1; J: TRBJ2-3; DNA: TGTGCCAGTAGTATTGCGACAGGGGGCTTTAATACGCAGTATTTT; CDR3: CASSIATGGFNTQYF
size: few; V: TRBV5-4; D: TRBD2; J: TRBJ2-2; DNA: TGTGCCAGCAGCTCCAACTGGGGGGGGACTCAGCTGTTTTTT; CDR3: CASSSNWGGTQLFF
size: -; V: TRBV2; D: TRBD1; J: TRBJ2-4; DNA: TGTGCCAGCAGTGAAGCCCGGACAGGGTCGGGCATTCAGTACTTC; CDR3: CASSEARTGSGIQYF
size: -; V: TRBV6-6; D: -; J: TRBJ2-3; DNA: TGTGCCAGCAGTTACAATTCCGCAGATACGCAGTATTTT; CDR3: CASSYNSADTQYF
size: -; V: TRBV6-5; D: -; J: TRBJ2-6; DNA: TGTGCCAGCAAGTCAGGGTACGGGGCCAACGTCCTGACTTTC; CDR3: CASKSGYGANVLTF
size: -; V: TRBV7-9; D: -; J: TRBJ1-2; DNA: TGTGCCAGCAGCTTAGCTTGGGGGGGCGGTTATGGCTACACCTTC; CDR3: CASSLAWGGGYGYTF
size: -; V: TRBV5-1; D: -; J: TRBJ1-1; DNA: TGCGCCAGCAGCTTTGGCAGAGAAGCTTTCTTT; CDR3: CASSFGREAFF
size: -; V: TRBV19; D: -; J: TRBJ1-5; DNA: TGTGCCAGTACCCGGGACAAATTTAGCAATCAGCCCCAGCATTTT; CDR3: CASTRDKFSNQPQHF
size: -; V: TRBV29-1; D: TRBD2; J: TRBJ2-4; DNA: TGCAGCGTTGAGAGCGGGAGAAACATTCAGTACTTC; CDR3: CSVESGRNIQYF
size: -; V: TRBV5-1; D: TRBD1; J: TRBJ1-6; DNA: TGCGCCAGCAGCTTGGACAGGGGGTTGAATTCACCCCTCCACTTT; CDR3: CASSLDRGLNSPLHF
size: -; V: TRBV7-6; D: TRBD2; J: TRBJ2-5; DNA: TGTGCCAGCAGTTCGGCCAGGACTAGCGGGAAAGAGACCCAGTACTTC; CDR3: CASSSARTSGKETQYF
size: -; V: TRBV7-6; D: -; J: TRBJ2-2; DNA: TGTGCCAGCAGCTTGGCAGGCGCCGGGGAGCTGTTTTTT; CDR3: CASSLAGAGELFF
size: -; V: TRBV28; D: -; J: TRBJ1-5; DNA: TGTGCCAGCAGACCCAGGGAAAACAATCAGCCCCAGCATTTT; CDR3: CASRPRENNQPQHF
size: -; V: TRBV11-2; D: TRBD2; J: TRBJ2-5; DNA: TGTGCCAGCAGCTCAACCCGACTAGCGGGGGGCCCCCAAGAGACCCAGTACTTC; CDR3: CASSSTRLAGGPQETQYF
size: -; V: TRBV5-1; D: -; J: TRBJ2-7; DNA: TGCGCCAGCAGCTTGGGAGGGGGCGGGACAAGTCCCTACGAGCAGTACTTC; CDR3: CASSLGGGGTSPYEQYF
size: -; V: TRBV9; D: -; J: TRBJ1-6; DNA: TGTGCCAGCAGCGTTAACTCCTATAATTCACCCCTCCACTTT; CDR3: CASSVNSYNSPLHF
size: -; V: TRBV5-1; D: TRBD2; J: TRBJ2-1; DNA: TGCGCCAGCAGCTTGGGACTAGCGGGAGTCTACAATGAGCAGTTCTTC; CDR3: CASSLGLAGVYNEQFF
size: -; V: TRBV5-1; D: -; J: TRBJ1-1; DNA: TGCGCCAGCAGCCTTCGGGGGGGGAACACTGAAGCTTTCTTT; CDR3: CASSLRGGNTEAFF
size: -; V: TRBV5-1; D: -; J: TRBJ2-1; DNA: TGCGCCAGCAGCTTGTCGCCGGACAATGAGCAGTTCTTC; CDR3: CASSLSPDNEQFF
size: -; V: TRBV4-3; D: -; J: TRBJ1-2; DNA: TGCGCCAGCAGCCAAGGGTCAGGGGAAGGCTACACCTTC; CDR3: CASSQGSGEGYTF
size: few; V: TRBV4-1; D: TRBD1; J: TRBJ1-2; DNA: TGCGCCAGCAGCCCACCGGGACAGGGGGCAGGAGGCTACACCTTC; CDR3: CASSPPGQGAGGYTF
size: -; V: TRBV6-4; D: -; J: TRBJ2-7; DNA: TGTGCCAGCAGCCCGGAAGCTGGCGGAACCTACGAGCAGTACTTC; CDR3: CASSPEAGGTYEQYF
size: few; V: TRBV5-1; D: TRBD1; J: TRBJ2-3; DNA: TGCGCCAGCAGCTCACTGACAGACAGGGCGATCGCAGATACGCAGTATTTT; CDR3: CASSSLTDRAIADTQYF
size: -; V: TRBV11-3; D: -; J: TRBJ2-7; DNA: TGTGCCAGCAGCCCTTCGGACAGAGACGAGCAGTACTTC; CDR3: CASSPSDRDEQYF
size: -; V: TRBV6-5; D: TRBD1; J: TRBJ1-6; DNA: TGTGCCAGCAGGACAGGGGGGCTAGTCAATTCACCCCTCCACTTT; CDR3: CASRTGGLVNSPLHF
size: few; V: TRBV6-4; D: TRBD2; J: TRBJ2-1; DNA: TGTGCCAGCAGAATCCTAGCGGGAGGTTCTGATGAGCAGTTCTTC; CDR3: CASRILAGGSDEQFF